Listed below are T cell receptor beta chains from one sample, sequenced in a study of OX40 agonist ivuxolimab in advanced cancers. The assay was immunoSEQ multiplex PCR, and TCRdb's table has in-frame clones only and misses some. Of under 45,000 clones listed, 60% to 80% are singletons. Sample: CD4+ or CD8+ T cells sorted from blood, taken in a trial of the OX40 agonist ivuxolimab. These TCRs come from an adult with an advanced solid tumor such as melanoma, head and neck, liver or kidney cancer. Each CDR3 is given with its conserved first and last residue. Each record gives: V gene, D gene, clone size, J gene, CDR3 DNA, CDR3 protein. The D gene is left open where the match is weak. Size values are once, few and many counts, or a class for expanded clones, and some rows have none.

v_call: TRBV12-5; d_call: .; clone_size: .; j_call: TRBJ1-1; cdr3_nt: TGTGCTAGTCGGCAGGGCCCTGAAGCTTTCTTT; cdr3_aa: CASRQGPEAFF
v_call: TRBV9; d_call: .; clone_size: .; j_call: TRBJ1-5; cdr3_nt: TGTGCCAGCAGCGTAGACGGTTATAGCAATCAGCCCCAGCATTTT; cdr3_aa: CASSVDGYSNQPQHF
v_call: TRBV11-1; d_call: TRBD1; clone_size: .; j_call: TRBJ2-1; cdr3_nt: TGTGCCAGCAGCTACGGACAGGCTGAGGAATATGAGCAGTTCTTC; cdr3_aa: CASSYGQAEEYEQFF
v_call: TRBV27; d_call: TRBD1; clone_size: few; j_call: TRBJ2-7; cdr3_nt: TGTGCCAGCAGTACCTTGACAGGGGCGTACGAGCAGTACTTC; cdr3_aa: CASSTLTGAYEQYF
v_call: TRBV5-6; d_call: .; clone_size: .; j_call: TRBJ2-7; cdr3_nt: TGTGCCAGCAGCTCCTGGACAGACACCTACGAGCAGTACTTC; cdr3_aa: CASSSWTDTYEQYF
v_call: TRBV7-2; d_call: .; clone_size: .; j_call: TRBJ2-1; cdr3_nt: TGTGCCAGCAGCCCACTTTCCAACCTTTACAATGAGCAGTTCTTC; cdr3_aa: CASSPLSNLYNEQFF
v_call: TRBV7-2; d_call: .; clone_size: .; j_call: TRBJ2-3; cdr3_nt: TGTGCCAGCAGCATAGCGGCCACAGATACGCAGTATTTT; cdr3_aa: CASSIAATDTQYF
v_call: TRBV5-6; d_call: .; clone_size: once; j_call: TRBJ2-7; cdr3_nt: TGTGCCAGCAGCTTCTGGGACAACTACGAGCAGTACTTC; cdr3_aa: CASSFWDNYEQYF
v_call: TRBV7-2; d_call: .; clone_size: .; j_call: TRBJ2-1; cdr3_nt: TGTGCCAGCAGCTCGGAAAACGGACAGCTCTACAATGAGCAGTTCTTC; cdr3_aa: CASSSENGQLYNEQFF
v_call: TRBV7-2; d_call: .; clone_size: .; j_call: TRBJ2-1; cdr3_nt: TGTGCCAGCAGCTCAGAGGGCTACAATGAGCAGTTCTTC; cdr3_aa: CASSSEGYNEQFF
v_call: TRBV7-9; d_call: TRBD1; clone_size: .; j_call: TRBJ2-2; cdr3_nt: TGTGCCAGCAGTAGGACAGGGGACACCGGGGAGCTGTTTTTT; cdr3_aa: CASSRTGDTGELFF
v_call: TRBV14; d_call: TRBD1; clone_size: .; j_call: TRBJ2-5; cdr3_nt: TGTGCCAGCAGCCAGGCGGACAGGGGTTCGGAGACCCAGTACTTC; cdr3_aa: CASSQADRGSETQYF
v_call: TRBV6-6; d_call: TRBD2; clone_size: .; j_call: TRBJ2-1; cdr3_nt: TGTGCCAGCAGTCCCCTAGCGGCATCCTACAATGAGCAGTTCTTC; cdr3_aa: CASSPLAASYNEQFF
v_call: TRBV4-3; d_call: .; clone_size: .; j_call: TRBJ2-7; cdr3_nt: TGCGCCAGCAGCCAAGATTTCAGGGGCGAGCAGTACTTC; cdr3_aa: CASSQDFRGEQYF
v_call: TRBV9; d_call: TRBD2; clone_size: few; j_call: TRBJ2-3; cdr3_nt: TGTGCCAGCAGCGTAGAGGCTAGCGGGAGTTTGGATACGCAGTATTTT; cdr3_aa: CASSVEASGSLDTQYF
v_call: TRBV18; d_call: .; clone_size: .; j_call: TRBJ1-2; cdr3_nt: TGTGCCAGCTCACCCGATAGCTATGGCTACACCTTC; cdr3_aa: CASSPDSYGYTF
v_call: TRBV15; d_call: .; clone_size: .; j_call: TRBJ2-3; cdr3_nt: TGTGCCACACGGAGGTCTCCGCAGTTCACAGATACGCAGTATTTT; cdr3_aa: CATRRSPQFTDTQYF
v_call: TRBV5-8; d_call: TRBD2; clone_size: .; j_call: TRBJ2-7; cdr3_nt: TGTGCCAGCACCCTAGCGGGGGGGAGCTCCTACGAGCAGTACTTC; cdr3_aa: CASTLAGGSSYEQYF
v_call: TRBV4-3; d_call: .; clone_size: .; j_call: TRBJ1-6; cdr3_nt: TGCGCCAGCAGCCAGCAGGGAATTTCTAATTCACCCCTCCACTTT; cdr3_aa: CASSQQGISNSPLHF
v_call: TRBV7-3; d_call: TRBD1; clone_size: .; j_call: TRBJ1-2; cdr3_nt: TGTGCCAGCAGCCCCGACAGGGACTATGGCTACACCTTC; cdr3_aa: CASSPDRDYGYTF
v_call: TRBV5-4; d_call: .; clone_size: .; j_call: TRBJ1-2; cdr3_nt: TGTGCCAGCCCTGGGAAGCATGGCTACACCTTC; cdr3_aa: CASPGKHGYTF
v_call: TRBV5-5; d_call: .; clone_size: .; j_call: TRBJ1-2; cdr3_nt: TGTGCCAGCAGCTTGAGCGGTCAGACCAACTATGGCTACACCTTC; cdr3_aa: CASSLSGQTNYGYTF
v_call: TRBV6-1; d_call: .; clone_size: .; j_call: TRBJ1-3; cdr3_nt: TGTGCCAGCAGTTGGGGAAACACCATATATTTT; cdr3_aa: CASSWGNTIYF
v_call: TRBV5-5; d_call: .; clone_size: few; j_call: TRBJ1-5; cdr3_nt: TGTGCCAGCAGCCAGTTTGGCAATCAGCCCCAGCATTTT; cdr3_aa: CASSQFGNQPQHF
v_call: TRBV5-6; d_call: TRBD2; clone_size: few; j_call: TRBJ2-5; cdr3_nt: TGTGCCAGCAGCCAGGGAGGGTGGGGGCAAGAGACCCAGTACTTC; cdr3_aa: CASSQGGWGQETQYF
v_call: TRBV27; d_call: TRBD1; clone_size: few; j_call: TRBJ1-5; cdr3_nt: TGTGCCAGCAGTGTGGACAGGCGATTACGTTATAGCAATCAGCCCCAGCATTTT; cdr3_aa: CASSVDRRLRYSNQPQHF
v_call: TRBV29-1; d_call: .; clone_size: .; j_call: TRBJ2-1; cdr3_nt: TGCAGCTTCCATGCGGGATACTACAATGAGCAGTTCTTC; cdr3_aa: CSFHAGYYNEQFF
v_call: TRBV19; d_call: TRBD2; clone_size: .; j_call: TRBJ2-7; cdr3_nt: TGTGCCAGTAGTACCATAGCGGGGGACTCCTACGAGCAGTACTTC; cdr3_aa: CASSTIAGDSYEQYF
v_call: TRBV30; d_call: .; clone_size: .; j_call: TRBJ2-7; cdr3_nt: TGTGCCTGGGGCCGGGGCCTCGGGGCCTACGAGCAGTACTTC; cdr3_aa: CAWGRGLGAYEQYF